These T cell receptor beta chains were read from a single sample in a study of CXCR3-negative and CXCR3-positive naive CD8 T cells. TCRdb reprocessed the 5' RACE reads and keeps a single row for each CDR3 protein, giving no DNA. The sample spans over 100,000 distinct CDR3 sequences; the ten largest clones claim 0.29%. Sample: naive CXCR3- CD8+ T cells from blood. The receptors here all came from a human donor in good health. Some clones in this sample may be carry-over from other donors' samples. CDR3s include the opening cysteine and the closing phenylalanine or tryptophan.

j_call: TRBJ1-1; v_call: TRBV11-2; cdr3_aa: CASSLEDRLNTEAFF
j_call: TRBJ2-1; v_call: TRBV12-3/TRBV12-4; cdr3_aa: CASSLIKTDPRNF
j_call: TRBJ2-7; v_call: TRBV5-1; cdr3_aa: CASSPGTGVVIEQYF
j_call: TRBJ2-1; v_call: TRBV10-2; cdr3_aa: CASSDVLYNEQFF
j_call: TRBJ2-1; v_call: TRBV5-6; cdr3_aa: CASSLRGAYNEQFF
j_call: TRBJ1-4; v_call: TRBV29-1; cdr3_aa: CSVVLVTNEKLFF
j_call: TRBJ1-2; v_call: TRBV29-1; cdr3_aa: CSVDWQGAPANYGYTF
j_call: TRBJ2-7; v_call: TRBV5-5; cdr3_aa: CASSFALPYEQYF
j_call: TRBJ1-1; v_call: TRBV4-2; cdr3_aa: CASSQDFGQGRAEAFF
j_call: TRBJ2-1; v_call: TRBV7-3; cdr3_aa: CASSLTGADYDEQFF
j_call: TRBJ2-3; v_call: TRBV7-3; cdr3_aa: CASSPIGGVGYTQYF
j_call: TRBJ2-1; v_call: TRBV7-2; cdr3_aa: CASSFETGSYNEQFF
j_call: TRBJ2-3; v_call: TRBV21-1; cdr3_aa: CASSYYRGGQQDTQYF
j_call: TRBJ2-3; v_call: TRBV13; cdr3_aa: CASSTNRGVTDTQYF
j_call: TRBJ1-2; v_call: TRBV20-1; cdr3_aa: CSARGGTEYGYTF
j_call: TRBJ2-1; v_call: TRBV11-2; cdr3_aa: CASSLGVSYPEQFF
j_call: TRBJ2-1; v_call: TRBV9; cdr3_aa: CASNRNYNEQFF
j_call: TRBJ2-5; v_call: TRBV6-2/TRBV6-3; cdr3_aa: CASSHPGQGLEETQYF
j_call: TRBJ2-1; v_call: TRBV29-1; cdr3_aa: CSVGPASVEQFF
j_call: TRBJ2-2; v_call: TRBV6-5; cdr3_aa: CASSYSTDRSTGELFF
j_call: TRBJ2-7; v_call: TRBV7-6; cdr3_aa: CASSLDNYEQYF
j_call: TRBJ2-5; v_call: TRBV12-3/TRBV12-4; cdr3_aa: CASRETSGGISETQYF
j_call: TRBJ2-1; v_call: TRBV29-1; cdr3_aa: CSVDHGQGDNEQFF
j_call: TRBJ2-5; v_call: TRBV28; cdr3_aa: CASGVRQGRETQYF
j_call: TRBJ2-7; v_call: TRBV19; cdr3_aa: CASKFRGEQYF
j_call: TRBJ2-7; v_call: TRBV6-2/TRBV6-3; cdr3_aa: CASSYSGQGLDEQYF